There are a few counts of the clone carrying this T cell receptor (beta chain). Antigen specificity is unknown. Treatment reported: approximately 11-day PBMC culture with coronavirus spike peptide pools or control peptides (ViraFEST assay). CD4+ T-cell collection from the unexposed donor predated the COVID-19 pandemic (2011-2018). The authors swapped half the medium for fresh IL-2 medium on days 3 and 7. This specimen comes from a study of vaccination and CD4 T cells after COVID-19. Overall study findings and caveats: Researchers looked at relatively few convalescent patients and had no early post-infection timepoints.

Cultured CD4+ T cell DNA underwent sequencing with the Oncomine TCR Beta short-read assay. Cultured CD4+ T cells were the source of extracted genomic DNA. TCRdb independently ran MiXCR on the PCR reads; one entry per CDR3 protein. The sample has fewer than 4,500 distinct CDR3 sequences, about 24% seen once. Germline V gene lookup returns CDR1 LNHDA and CDR2 SQIVND (reference sequence). CDR3 length: 12 residues. V was cut by 8 bases and J by 2 bases, with 7 bases left in between. This clonotype was sampled from a human donor in good health. The genes are TRBV19 and TRBJ1-3, with no clear D. The sample taken for sequencing was CD4+ T cells from blood, cultured in vitro. CDR3 DNA: TGTGCCAGTCGCGCCGCTGGAAACACCATATATTTT. Its translation is CASRAAGNTIYF.